These T cell receptor beta chains were read from a single sample in a study of regulatory T cells in long-lasting Graves disease. TCRdb reprocessed the multiplex PCR reads via MiXCR and lists one record per CDR3 protein. The repertoire holds 350,000 to 450,000 distinct CDR3 sequences, with about 10% as singletons. These data were likewise used in another study, on T cells in Graves' hyperthyroidism and ophthalmopathy.

The starting material was peripheral blood mononuclear cells (PBMCs), obtained at new diagnosis, from a patient treated with antithyroid drugs. These TCRs come from a woman aged 18-29 years with Graves disease. The CDR3 runs from the conserved cysteine through the conserved F or W. The order of the fields is clone size, V gene, J gene, D gene, CDR3 protein, CDR3 DNA. D genes are given only for firm matches. Some rows have no size entry. The others give once, few or many, or a class for an expanded clone.

size: many; V: TRBV7-9; J: TRBJ2-2; D: NA; CDR3: CASSLGLENTGELFF; DNA: TGTGCCAGCAGCTTAGGACTAGAGAACACCGGGGAGCTGTTTTTT
size: NA; V: TRBV5-1; J: TRBJ2-4; D: TRBD2; CDR3: CASSLGTGGDIQYF; DNA: TGCGCCAGCAGCTTGGGAACGGGGGGGGACATTCAGTACTTC
size: NA; V: TRBV20-1; J: TRBJ2-5; D: NA; CDR3: CSASWRTQYF; DNA: TGCAGTGCTAGCTGGAGAACCCAGTACTTC
size: NA; V: TRBV9; J: TRBJ1-2; D: TRBD1; CDR3: CASSIGTVVGYGYTF; DNA: TGTGCCAGCAGCATTGGGACAGTAGTCGGCTATGGCTACACCTTC
size: many; V: TRBV20-1; J: TRBJ1-5; D: NA; CDR3: CSASGGDGNQPQHF; DNA: TGCAGTGCTAGCGGTGGGGACGGTAATCAGCCCCAGCATTTT
size: many; V: TRBV27; J: TRBJ2-2; D: TRBD2; CDR3: CASRRTQLIAGGNTGELFF; DNA: TGTGCCAGCAGGAGGACCCAGCTTATAGCGGGGGGTAACACCGGGGAGCTGTTTTTT
size: many; V: TRBV7-9; J: TRBJ1-4; D: TRBD1; CDR3: CASSRQTGGGEKLFF; DNA: TGTGCCAGCAGCCGCCAGACAGGGGGCGGTGAAAAACTGTTTTTT
size: NA; V: TRBV5-4; J: TRBJ2-1; D: NA; CDR3: CASSSWSKYGNEQFF; DNA: TGTGCCAGCAGCTCCTGGTCCAAGTATGGGAATGAGCAGTTCTTC
size: NA; V: TRBV4-3; J: TRBJ1-1; D: NA; CDR3: CASSLRTPRGTWNTEAFF; DNA: TGCGCCAGCAGCCTCCGGACTCCAAGGGGCACATGGAACACTGAAGCTTTCTTT
size: NA; V: TRBV29-1; J: TRBJ1-4; D: NA; CDR3: CSVEDPQWTDNEKLFF; DNA: TGCAGCGTTGAAGATCCACAGTGGACAGATAATGAAAAACTGTTTTTT
size: few; V: TRBV5-1; J: TRBJ1-2; D: NA; CDR3: CASSFGLARRGSDLARYTF; DNA: TGCGCCAGCAGCTTTGGGTTGGCCCGCAGGGGCTCCGACCTCGCCCGCTACACCTTC
size: NA; V: TRBV12-3/TRBV12-4; J: TRBJ2-7; D: NA; CDR3: CASSLIGPLKNTGEQYF; DNA: TGTGCCAGCAGTTTAATAGGACCCTTAAAAAACACCGGCGAGCAGTACTTC
size: many; V: TRBV7-2; J: TRBJ1-5; D: NA; CDR3: CASSWTTGGNQPQHF; DNA: TGTGCCAGCAGCTGGACCACTGGTGGCAATCAGCCCCAGCATTTT
size: many; V: TRBV12-3/TRBV12-4; J: TRBJ2-7; D: TRBD2; CDR3: CASSSGGGDEQYF; DNA: TGTGCCAGCAGTTCGGGGGGGGGAGACGAGCAGTACTTC
size: many; V: TRBV7-6; J: TRBJ2-3; D: NA; CDR3: CASSSTQPTSTDTQYF; DNA: TGTGCCAGCAGCTCGACACAACCGACTAGCACAGATACGCAGTATTTT
size: few; V: TRBV9; J: TRBJ2-5; D: TRBD2; CDR3: CASSARGGSSGTYPAQETQYF; DNA: TGTGCCAGCAGCGCCCGGGGGGGTAGCTCTGGGACATACCCCGCTCAAGAGACCCAGTACTTC
size: many; V: TRBV29-1; J: TRBJ2-2; D: NA; CDR3: CSVEEGLTGELFF; DNA: TGCAGCGTTGAAGAAGGACTGACCGGGGAGCTGTTTTTT
size: many; V: TRBV10-3; J: TRBJ1-1; D: TRBD1; CDR3: CAISESRGQAFF; DNA: TGTGCCATCAGTGAGTCGAGGGGGCAAGCTTTCTTT
size: many; V: TRBV19; J: TRBJ1-5; D: NA; CDR3: CAGMAREADQPQHF; DNA: TGTGCCGGGATGGCCCGGGAGGCGGATCAGCCCCAGCATTTT
size: NA; V: TRBV15; J: TRBJ2-1; D: TRBD1; CDR3: CASSRDLGQGAYNEQFF; DNA: TGTGCCTCCAGCAGAGATCTAGGACAGGGAGCTTATAATGAGCAGTTCTTC
size: many; V: TRBV28; J: TRBJ1-1; D: NA; CDR3: CASISMNTEAFF; DNA: TGTGCCAGCATATCGATGAACACTGAAGCTTTCTTT
size: many; V: TRBV13; J: TRBJ2-2; D: NA; CDR3: CASTPNGPTANTGELFF; DNA: TGTGCCAGCACTCCAAACGGACCCACCGCGAACACCGGGGAGCTGTTTTTT
size: few; V: TRBV6-2/TRBV6-3; J: TRBJ1-1; D: NA; CDR3: CASIFSLGNTEAFF; DNA: TGTGCCAGCATTTTTTCTCTGGGGAACACTGAAGCTTTCTTT
size: NA; V: TRBV7-3; J: TRBJ2-2; D: TRBD2; CDR3: CASSRPGLAGGKTNTGELFF; DNA: TGCGCCAGCAGCCGACCGGGACTAGCGGGAGGGAAAACGAACACCGGGGAGCTGTTTTTT
size: many; V: TRBV5-1; J: TRBJ2-2; D: NA; CDR3: CASERAPAAGELFF; DNA: TGCGCCAGCGAGCGGGCCCCCGCCGCCGGGGAGCTGTTTTTT
size: NA; V: TRBV7-2; J: TRBJ1-2; D: NA; CDR3: CASSPGRMNYGYTF; DNA: TGTGCCAGCAGCCCGGGGAGGATGAACTATGGCTACACCTTC
size: many; V: TRBV29-1; J: TRBJ1-2; D: TRBD1; CDR3: CSVEAVRTGDYGYTF; DNA: TGCAGCGTTGAAGCCGTCCGGACAGGGGACTATGGCTACACCTTC